This paragraph reports one T cell receptor (beta chain). This entry belongs to a study of cytomegalovirus exposure and HLA in healthy donors. This PCR relied on a set of 60 Vbeta primers and 13 Jbeta primers. The table came from immunoSEQ multiplex PCR; TCRdb's copy has only in-frame clones and leaves some out. The top ten clones hold 2% to 2.5% of a sample with about 140,000 clones, more than 70% of them seen once. V gave up 6 bases and J gave up 6 bases; unmatched junction bases: 6. Germline V gene data show CDR1 as SNHLY and CDR2 as FYNNEI. This CDR3 is 13 amino acids long. This TCR was sampled from a man aged 25 to 45 in good health and CMV-seronegative. The chain carries TRBV2 and TRBJ2-7; TRBD1 aligns across 9 bases. Input material: PBMCs. In nucleotides, the CDR3 is TGTGCCAGCAGAGATGACAGGGGGTTCGAGCAGTACTTC. Its translation is CASRDDRGFEQYF.